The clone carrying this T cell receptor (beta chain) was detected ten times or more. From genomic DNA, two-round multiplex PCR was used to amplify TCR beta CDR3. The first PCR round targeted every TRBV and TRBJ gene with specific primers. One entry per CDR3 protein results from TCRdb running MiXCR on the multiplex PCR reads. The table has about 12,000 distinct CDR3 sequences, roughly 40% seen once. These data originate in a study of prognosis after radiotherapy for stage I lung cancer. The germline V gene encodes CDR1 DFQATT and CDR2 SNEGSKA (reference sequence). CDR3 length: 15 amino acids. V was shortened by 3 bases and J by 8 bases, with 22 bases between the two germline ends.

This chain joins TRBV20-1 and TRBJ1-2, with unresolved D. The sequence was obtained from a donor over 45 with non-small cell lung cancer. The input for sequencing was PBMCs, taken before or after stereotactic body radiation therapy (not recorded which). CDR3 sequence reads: CSASELIRGSGGYTF. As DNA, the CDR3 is TGCAGTGCTAGCGAGCTCATCCGGGGTAGTGGCGGCTACACCTTC.